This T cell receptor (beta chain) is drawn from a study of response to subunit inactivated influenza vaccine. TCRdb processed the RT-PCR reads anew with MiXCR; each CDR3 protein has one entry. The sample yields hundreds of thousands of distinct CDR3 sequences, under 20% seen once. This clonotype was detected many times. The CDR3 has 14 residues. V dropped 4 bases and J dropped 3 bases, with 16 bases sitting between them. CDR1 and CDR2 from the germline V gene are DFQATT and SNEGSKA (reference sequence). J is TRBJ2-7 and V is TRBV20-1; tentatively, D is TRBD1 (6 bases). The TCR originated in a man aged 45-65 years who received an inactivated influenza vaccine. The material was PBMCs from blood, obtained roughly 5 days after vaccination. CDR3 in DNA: TGCAGTGCTATAGGACCGGACAGCGACTACGAGCAGTACTTC. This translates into CSAIGPDSDYEQYF.